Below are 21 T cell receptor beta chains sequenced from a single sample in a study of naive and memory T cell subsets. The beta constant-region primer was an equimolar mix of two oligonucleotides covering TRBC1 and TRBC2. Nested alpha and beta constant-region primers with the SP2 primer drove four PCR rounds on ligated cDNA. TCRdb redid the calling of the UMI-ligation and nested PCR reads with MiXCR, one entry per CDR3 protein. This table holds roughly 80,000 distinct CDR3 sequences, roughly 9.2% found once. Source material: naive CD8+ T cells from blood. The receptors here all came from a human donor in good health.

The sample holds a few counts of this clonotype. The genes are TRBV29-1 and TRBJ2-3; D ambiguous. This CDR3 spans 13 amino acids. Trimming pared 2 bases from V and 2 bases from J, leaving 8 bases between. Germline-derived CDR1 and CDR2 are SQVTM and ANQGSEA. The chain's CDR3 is CSVETQNTDTQYF. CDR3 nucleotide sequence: TGCAGCGTTGAAACGCAGAACACAGATACGCAGTATTTT.

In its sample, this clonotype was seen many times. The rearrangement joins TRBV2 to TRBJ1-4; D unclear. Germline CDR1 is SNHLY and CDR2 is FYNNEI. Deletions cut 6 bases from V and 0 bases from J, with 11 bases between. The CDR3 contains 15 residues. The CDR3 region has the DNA TGTGCCAGCAGCTTAGACCGGACAACTAATGAAAAACTGTTTTTT. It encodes CASSLDRTTNEKLFF.

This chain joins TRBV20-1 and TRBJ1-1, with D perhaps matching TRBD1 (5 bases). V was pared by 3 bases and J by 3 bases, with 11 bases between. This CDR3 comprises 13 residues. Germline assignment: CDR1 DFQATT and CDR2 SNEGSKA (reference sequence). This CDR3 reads CSASIPGYTEAFF. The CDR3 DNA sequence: TGCAGTGCTAGTATCCCAGGGTACACTGAAGCTTTCTTT.

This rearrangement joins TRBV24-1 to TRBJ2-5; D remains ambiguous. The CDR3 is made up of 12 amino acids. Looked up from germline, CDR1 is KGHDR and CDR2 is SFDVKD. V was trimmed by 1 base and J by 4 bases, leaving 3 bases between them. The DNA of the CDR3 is TGTGCCACCAGTGATTTCTCAGAGACCCAGTACTTC. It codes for CATSDFSETQYF.

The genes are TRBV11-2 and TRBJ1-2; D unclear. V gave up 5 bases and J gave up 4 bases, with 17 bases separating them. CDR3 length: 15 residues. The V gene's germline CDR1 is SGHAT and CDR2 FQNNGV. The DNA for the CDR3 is TGTGCCAGCAGCGGATTGACTGGACGAGGCTATGGCTACACCTTC. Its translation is CASSGLTGRGYGYTF.

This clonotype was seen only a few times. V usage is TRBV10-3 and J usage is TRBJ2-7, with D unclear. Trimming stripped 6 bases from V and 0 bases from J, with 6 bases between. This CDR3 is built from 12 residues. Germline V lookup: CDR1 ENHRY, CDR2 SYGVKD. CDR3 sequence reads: CAISPSSYEQYF. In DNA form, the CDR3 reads TGTGCCATCAGCCCGAGCTCCTACGAGCAGTACTTC.

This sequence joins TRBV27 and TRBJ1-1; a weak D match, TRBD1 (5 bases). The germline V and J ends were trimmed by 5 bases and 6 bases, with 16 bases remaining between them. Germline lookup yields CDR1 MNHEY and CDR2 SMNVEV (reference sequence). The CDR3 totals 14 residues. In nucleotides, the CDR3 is TGTGCCAGCAGTCCCTACGAGGACAATGCTGAAGCTTTCTTT. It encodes CASSPYEDNAEAFF.

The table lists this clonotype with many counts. The CDR3 loop reads CASSLRDRVFGELFF. In nucleotides, the CDR3 is TGCGCCAGCAGTCTTCGGGACAGGGTGTTCGGGGAGCTGTTTTTT. The chain carries TRBV10-2 and TRBJ2-2, with 9 bases matching TRBD1. V shed 5 bases and J 7 bases; nucleotides not matched to a gene: 8. The CDR3 extends over 15 amino acids. CDR1 is WSHSY, CDR2 SAAADI, per germline.

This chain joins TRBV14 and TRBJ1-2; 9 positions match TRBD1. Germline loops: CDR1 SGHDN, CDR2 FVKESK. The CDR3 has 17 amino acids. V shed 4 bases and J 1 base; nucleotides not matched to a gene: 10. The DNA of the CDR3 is TGTGCCAGCAGCCCAGGGACAGGGTGGGGGATTAACTATGGCTACACCTTC. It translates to CASSPGTGWGINYGYTF.

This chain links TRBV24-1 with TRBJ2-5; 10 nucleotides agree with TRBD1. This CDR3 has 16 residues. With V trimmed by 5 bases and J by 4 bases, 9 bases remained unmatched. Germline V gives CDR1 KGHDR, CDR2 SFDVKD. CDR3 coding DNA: TGTGCCACCAGTGGATCGACAGGGGGCTACGGAGAGACCCAGTACTTC. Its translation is CATSGSTGGYGETQYF.

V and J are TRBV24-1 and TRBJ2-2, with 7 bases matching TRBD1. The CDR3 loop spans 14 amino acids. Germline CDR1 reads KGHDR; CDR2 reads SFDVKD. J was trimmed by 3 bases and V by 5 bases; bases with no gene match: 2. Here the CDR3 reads CATSGQGDTGELFF. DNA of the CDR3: TGTGCCACCAGTGGCCAGGGGGACACCGGGGAGCTGTTTTTT.

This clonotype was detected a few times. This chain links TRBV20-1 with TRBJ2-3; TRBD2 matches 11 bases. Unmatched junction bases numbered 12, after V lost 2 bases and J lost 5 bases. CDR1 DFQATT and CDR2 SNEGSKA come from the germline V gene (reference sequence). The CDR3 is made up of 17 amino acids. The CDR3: CSARPSRLAGKGDTQYF. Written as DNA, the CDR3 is TGCAGTGCTAGACCTTCCCGACTAGCGGGAAAAGGAGATACGCAGTATTTT.

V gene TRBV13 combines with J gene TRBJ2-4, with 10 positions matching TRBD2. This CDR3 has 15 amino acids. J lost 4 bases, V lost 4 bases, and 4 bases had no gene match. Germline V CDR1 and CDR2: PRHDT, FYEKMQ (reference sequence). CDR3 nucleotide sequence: TGTGCCAGCAGCTCAGGACTAGCGGAGAAAAACATTCAGTACTTC. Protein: CASSSGLAEKNIQYF. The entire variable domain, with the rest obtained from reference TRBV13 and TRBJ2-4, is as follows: AAGVIQSPRHLIKEKRETATLKCYPIPRHDTVYWYQQGPGQDPQFLISFYEKMQSDKGSIPDRFSAQQFSDYHSELNMSSLELGDSALYFCASSSGLAEKNIQYFGAGTRLSVL.

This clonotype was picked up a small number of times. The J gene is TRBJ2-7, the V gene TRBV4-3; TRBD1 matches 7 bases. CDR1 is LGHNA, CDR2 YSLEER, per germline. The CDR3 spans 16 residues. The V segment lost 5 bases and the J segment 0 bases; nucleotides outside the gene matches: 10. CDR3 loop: CASSRSGTDLSYEQYF. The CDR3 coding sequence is TGCGCCAGCAGCAGATCCGGGACAGACCTCTCCTACGAGCAGTACTTC.

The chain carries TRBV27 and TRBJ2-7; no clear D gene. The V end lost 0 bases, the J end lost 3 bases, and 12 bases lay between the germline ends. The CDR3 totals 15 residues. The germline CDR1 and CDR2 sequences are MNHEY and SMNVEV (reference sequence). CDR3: CASSLSGIHGYEQYF. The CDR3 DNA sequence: TGTGCCAGCAGTTTATCAGGGATTCACGGCTACGAGCAGTACTTC.

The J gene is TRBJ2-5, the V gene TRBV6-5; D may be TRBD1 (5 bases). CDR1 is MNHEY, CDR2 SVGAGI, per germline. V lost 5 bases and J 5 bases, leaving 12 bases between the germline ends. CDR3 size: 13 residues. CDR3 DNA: TGTGCCAGCAGTGGGCAGGGTTCGGAGACCCAGTACTTC. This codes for CASSGQGSETQYF.

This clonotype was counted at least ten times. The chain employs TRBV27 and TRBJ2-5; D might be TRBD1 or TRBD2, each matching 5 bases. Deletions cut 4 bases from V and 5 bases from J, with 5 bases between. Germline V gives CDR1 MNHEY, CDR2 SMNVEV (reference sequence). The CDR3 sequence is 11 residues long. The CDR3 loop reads CASSWGETQYF. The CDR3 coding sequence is TGTGCCAGCAGTTGGGGGGAGACCCAGTACTTC.

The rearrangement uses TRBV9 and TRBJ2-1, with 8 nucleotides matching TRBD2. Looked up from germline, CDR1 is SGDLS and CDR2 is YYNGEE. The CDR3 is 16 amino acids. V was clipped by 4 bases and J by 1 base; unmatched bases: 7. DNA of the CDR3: TGTGCCAGCAGCATAAGCGGGAGCCCGTCCTACAATGAGCAGTTCTTC. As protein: CASSISGSPSYNEQFF.

The CDR3 DNA reads TGTGCCAGCAGTTTAACTAGCGGGAGTAACGAGCAGTACTTC. This gives the protein CASSLTSGSNEQYF. The chain combines TRBV27 with TRBJ2-7; 11 positions agree with TRBD2. Per the germline V gene, CDR1 is MNHEY and CDR2 is SMNVEV (reference sequence). V gave up 2 bases and J gave up 5 bases; unmatched junction bases: 2. The CDR3 is 14 residues long.

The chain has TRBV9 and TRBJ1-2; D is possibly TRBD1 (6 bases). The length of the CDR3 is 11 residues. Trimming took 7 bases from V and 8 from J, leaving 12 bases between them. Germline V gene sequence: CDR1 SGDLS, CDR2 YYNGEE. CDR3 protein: CASENRAGYTF. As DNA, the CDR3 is TGTGCCAGCGAGAACAGGGCCGGCTACACCTTC.

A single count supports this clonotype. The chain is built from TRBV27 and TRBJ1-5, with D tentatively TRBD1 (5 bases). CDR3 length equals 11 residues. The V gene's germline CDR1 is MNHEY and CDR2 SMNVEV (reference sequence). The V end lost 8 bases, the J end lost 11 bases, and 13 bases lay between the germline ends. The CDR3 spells CASGDGLSQHF. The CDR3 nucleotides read TGTGCCAGCGGGGACGGTTTGTCCCAGCATTTT.